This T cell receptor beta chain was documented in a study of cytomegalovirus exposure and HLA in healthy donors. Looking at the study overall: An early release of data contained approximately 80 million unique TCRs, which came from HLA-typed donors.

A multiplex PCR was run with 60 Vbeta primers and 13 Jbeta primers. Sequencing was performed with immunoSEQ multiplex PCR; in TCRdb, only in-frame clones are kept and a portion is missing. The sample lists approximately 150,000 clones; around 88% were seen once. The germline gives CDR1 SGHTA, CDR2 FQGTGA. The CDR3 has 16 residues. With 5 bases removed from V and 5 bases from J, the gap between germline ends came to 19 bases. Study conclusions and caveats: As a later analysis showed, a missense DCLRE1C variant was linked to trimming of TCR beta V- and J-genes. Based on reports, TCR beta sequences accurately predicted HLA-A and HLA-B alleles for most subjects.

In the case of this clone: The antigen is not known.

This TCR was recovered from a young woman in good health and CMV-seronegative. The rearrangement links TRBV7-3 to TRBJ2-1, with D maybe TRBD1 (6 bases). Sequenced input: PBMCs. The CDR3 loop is CASSPQGIAGDNEQFF. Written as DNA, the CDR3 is TGTGCCAGCAGCCCACAGGGAATAGCAGGGGACAATGAGCAGTTCTTC.